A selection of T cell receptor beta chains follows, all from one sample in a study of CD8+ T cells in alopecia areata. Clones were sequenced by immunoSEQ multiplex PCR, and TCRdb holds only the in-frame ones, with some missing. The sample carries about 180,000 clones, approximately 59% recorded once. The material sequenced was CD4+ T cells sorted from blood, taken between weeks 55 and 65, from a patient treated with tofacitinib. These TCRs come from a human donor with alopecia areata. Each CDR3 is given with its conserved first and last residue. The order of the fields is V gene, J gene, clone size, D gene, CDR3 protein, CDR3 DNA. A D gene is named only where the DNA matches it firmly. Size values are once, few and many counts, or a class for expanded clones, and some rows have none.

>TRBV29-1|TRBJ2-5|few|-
CSVGRRWETQYF
TGCAGCGTTGGACGGAGGTGGGAGACCCAGTACTTC
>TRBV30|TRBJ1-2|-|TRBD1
CAWRKIGTASFYGYTF
TGTGCCTGGAGAAAGATTGGGACAGCGTCCTTCTATGGCTACACCTTC
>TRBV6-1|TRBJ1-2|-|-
CASSERVYGYTF
TGTGCCAGCAGTGAACGGGTCTATGGCTACACCTTC
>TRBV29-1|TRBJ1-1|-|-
CSVVGGLNTEAFF
TGCAGCGTTGTAGGGGGGCTGAACACTGAAGCTTTCTTT
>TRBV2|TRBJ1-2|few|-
CASLPPANYGYTF
TGTGCCAGCCTCCCCCCAGCTAACTATGGCTACACCTTC
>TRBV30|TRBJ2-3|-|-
CAWSLPALSTDTQYF
TGTGCCTGGAGCCTTCCCGCCCTCAGCACAGATACGCAGTATTTT
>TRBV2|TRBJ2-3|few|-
CASSEQGGGTDTQYF
TGTGCCAGCAGTGAACAGGGAGGCGGCACAGATACGCAGTATTTT
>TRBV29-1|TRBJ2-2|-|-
CSGGDTGELFF
TGCAGCGGGGGGGACACCGGGGAGCTGTTTTTT
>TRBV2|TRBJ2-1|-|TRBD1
CASSRDRGNYNEQFF
TGTGCCAGCAGTCGGGACAGGGGGAACTACAATGAGCAGTTCTTC
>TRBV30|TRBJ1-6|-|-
CAWQQGGSGAPLHF
TGTGCCTGGCAGCAGGGTGGGTCCGGAGCACCCCTCCACTTT
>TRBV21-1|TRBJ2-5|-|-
CASSKGMGWETQYF
TGTGCCAGCAGCAAAGGGATGGGTTGGGAGACCCAGTACTTC
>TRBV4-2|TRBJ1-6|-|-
CASSQEAQVNSPLHF
TGTGCCAGCAGCCAAGAAGCACAAGTTAATTCACCCCTCCACTTT
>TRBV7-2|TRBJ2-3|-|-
CASSLGAGDTQYF
TGTGCCAGCAGCTTAGGGGCTGGAGATACGCAGTATTTT
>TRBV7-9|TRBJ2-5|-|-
CASSLSYRTQETQYF
TGTGCCAGCAGCTTATCTTACAGGACACAAGAGACCCAGTACTTC
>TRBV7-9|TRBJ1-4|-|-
CASSPNAGLGEKLFF
TGTGCCAGCAGCCCGAATGCAGGGCTGGGGGAAAAACTGTTTTTT
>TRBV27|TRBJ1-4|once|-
CASSLTGNEKLFF
TGTGCCAGCAGTTTAACAGGGAATGAAAAACTGTTTTTT
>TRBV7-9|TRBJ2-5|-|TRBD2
CASSLSGGVKETQYF
TGTGCCAGCAGCTTAAGCGGGGGCGTGAAAGAGACCCAGTACTTC
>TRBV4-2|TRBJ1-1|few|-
CASSQVPMNTEAFF
TGTGCCAGCAGCCAAGTTCCGATGAACACTGAAGCTTTCTTT
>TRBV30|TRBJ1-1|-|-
CAWSYGTNTEAFF
TGTGCCTGGAGTTATGGCACGAACACTGAAGCTTTCTTT
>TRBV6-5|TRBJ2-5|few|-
CASSYAPGVQETQYF
TGTGCCAGCAGTTACGCCCCGGGGGTCCAAGAGACCCAGTACTTC
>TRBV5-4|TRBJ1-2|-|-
CASSLGTGADGYTF
TGTGCCAGCAGCTTGGGGACGGGGGCAGATGGCTACACCTTC
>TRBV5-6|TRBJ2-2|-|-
CASNSRRNTGELFF
TGTGCCAGCAACTCCAGGCGGAACACCGGGGAGCTGTTTTTT
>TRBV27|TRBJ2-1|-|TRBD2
CASSFKGRALAGLYNEQFF
TGTGCCAGCAGTTTTAAGGGGCGAGCTCTAGCGGGCCTATACAATGAGCAGTTCTTC
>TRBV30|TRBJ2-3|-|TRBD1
CAPPRDRGPDTQYF
TGTGCCCCGCCGCGGGACAGGGGGCCAGATACGCAGTATTTT
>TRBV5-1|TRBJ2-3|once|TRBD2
CASRSSGFTDTQYF
TGCGCCAGCAGGAGTAGCGGGTTTACAGATACGCAGTATTTT
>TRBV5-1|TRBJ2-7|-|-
CASSLVGLSKQYF
TGCGCCAGCAGCTTGGTAGGACTGTCGAAACAGTACTTC
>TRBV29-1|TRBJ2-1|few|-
CSVVEGTFYNEQFF
TGCAGCGTTGTAGAAGGCACTTTCTACAATGAGCAGTTCTTC
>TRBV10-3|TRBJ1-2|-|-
CAISDDSFYGYTF
TGTGCCATCAGCGACGACAGCTTCTATGGCTACACCTTC
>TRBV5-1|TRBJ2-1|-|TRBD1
CASSRTGDYNEQFF
TGCGCCAGCAGCAGGACAGGGGATTACAATGAGCAGTTCTTC
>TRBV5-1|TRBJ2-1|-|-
CASSFTAGGDEQFF
TGCGCCAGCAGCTTCACAGCCGGGGGCGATGAGCAGTTCTTC
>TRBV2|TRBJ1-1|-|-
CASRIRGADNTEAFF
TGTGCCAGCAGGATACGGGGGGCCGATAACACTGAAGCTTTCTTT
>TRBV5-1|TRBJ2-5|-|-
CASSREHQETQYF
TGCGCCAGCAGCCGGGAACACCAAGAGACCCAGTACTTC
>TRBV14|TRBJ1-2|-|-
CASSQEMYYGYTF
TGTGCCAGCAGCCAAGAGATGTACTATGGCTACACCTTC
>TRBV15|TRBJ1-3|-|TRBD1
CATSMTGDSGNTIYF
TGTGCCACCAGCATGACAGGGGACTCTGGAAACACCATATATTTT
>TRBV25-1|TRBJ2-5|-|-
CASSDPQGVETQYF
TGTGCCAGCAGTGATCCTCAGGGAGTGGAGACCCAGTACTTC
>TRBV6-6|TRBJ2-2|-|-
CASSYRVDTGELFF
TGTGCCAGCAGTTACAGGGTTGACACCGGGGAGCTGTTTTTT
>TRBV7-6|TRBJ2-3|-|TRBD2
CASSPVAGGQPDTQYF
TGTGCCAGCAGCCCCGTAGCGGGGGGGCAGCCAGATACGCAGTATTTT
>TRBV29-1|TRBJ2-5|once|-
CSVVRAVQETQYF
TGCAGCGTTGTCCGTGCTGTACAAGAGACCCAGTACTTC
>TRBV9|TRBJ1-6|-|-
CASSVGGINSPLHF
TGTGCCAGCAGCGTAGGAGGAATCAATTCACCCCTCCACTTT
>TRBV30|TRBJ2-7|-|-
CAWSWGAGWSYEQYF
TGTGCCTGGAGTTGGGGGGCAGGGTGGTCCTACGAGCAGTACTTC
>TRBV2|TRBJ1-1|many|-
CASSWNEGNTEAFF
TGTGCCAGCAGTTGGAATGAGGGGAACACTGAAGCTTTCTTT
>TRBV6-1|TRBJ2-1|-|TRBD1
CASSEVPDRVQNEQFF
TGTGCCAGCAGTGAAGTACCGGACAGGGTACAAAATGAGCAGTTCTTC